These 3 T cell receptor beta chains originate from one sample sequenced in a study of T cell responses to AZD1222 COVID-19 vaccine. The protocol was immunoSEQ multiplex PCR, while the TCRdb copy is restricted to in-frame clones and leaves out a portion. The table shows around 88,000 clones, with approximately 91% occurring only once. The sample here was peripheral blood, taken on day 0 of AZD1222 vaccination. These receptors were obtained from an adult in good health.

The chain combines TRBV6-1 with TRBJ2-6; 9 bases fit TRBD1. Germline values: CDR1 MNHNS, CDR2 SASEGT. There are 14 residues in the CDR3. The V and J ends lost 8 bases and 3 bases, in that order; junction bases with no gene match: 2. The CDR3 DNA follows: TGTGCCAGCGGGGGACAGGGTGGGGCCAACGTCCTGACTTTC. Its translation: CASGGQGGANVLTF.

The rearrangement joins TRBV27 to TRBJ1-5; tentatively, D is TRBD1 (5 bases). This CDR3 region has 17 residues. Germline assignment: CDR1 MNHEY and CDR2 SMNVEV (reference sequence). Trimming left V 3 bases short and J 3 bases short, with 18 bases between. The CDR3 loop reads CASSFKAGGEYNQPQHF. The CDR3 bases are TGTGCCAGCAGTTTTAAGGCCGGGGGGGAGTACAATCAGCCCCAGCATTTT.

The chain employs TRBV5-1 and TRBJ2-7; TRBD2 matches at 14 bases. The CDR3 contains 15 residues. Per the germline V gene, CDR1 is SGHRS and CDR2 is YFSETQ. The V and J ends lost 2 bases and 7 bases, in that order; junction bases with no gene match: 5. The CDR3 region has the DNA TGCGCCAGCAGCTTCGGACTAGCGGGAGGAGGTGAGCAGTACTTC. Protein: CASSFGLAGGGEQYF.